This T cell receptor beta chain emerged from a study of OX40 agonist ivuxolimab in advanced cancers. Study outcomes and limitations: The study observed clonal expansion of CD4+ and CD8+ blood T cells by week 6 at 0.1 to 3.0 mg/kg.

Comment on this clone: As yet, its antigen is unknown.

Here immunoSEQ multiplex PCR was the method, and the copy in TCRdb shows in-frame clones only, minus some. Of 40,000 to 50,000 clones in the sample, around 90% were seen once. V lost 6 bases, J lost 4 bases, and 6 bases stayed unmatched. Germline CDR1 is LNHDA and CDR2 is SQIVND (reference sequence). The CDR3 length is 14 residues. The chain recombines TRBV19 with TRBJ1-1; 9 bases align to TRBD1. The source was CD4+ or CD8+ T cells sorted from blood, collected in a trial of the OX40 agonist ivuxolimab. The TCR was taken from an adult with an advanced solid tumor such as melanoma, head and neck, liver or kidney cancer. The CDR3: CASRADRGFTEAFF. The CDR3 DNA is TGTGCCAGTAGGGCAGACAGGGGGTTCACTGAAGCTTTCTTT.